This T cell receptor beta chain originates from a study of cytomegalovirus exposure and HLA in healthy donors. Study findings and constraints: TRBV6-2, TRBV6-3 and other indistinguishable V segments were excluded.

With 60 Vbeta and 13 Jbeta primers, the PCR was carried out. Produced via immunoSEQ multiplex PCR; TCRdb's table is partial and in-frame only. The sample consists of around 120,000 clones, 65% to 80% of them appearing once. V dropped 0 bases and J dropped 0 bases, with 19 bases sitting between them. The CDR3 consists of 19 residues. The germline CDR1 and CDR2 sequences are SGHRS and YFSETQ. Concerning this clone: What it recognizes is unknown.

The sequenced material came from PBMCs. The chain is built from TRBV5-1 and TRBJ2-4; tentatively, D is TRBD1 (6 bases). The TCR was taken from a man aged 55-75 years in good health and CMV-seropositive. Written as DNA, the CDR3 is TGCGCCAGCAGCTTGGAAGGCAGGGGCGTCGACCTAGCCAAAAACATTCAGTACTTC. Translated: CASSLEGRGVDLAKNIQYF.